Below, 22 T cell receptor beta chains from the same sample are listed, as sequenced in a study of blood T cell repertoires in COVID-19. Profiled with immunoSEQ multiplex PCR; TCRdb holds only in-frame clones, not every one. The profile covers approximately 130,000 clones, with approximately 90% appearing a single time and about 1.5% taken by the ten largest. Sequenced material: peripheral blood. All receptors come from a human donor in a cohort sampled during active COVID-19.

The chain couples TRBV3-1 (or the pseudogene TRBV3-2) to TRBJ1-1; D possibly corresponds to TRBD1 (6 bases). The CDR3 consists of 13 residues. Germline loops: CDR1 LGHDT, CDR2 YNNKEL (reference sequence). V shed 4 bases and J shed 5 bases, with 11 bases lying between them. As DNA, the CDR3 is TGTGCCAGCAGCCGACAGGAAAAAACTGAAGCTTTCTTT. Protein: CASSRQEKTEAFF.

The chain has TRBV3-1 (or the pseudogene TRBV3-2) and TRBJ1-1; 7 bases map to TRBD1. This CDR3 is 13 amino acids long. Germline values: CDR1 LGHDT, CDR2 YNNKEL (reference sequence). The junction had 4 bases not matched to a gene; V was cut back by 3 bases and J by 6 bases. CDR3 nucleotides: TGTGCCAGCAGCCAGACAGGGTTTCCTGAAGCTTTCTTT. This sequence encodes CASSQTGFPEAFF.

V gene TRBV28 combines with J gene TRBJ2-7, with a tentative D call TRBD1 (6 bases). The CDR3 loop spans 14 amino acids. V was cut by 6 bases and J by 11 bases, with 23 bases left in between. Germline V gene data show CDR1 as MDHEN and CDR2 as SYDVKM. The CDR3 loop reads CASRLRDNAARKYF. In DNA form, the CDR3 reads TGTGCCAGCAGACTCCGGGACAACGCTGCCCGAAAGTACTTC.

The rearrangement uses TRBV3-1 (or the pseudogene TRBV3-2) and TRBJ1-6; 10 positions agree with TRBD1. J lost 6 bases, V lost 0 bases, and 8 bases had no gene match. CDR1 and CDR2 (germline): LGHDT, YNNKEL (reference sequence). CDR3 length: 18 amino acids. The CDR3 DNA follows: TGTGCCAGCAGCCAAGAAAGGCGGGACAGGGGAGTTAATTCACCCCTCCACTTT. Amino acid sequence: CASSQERRDRGVNSPLHF.

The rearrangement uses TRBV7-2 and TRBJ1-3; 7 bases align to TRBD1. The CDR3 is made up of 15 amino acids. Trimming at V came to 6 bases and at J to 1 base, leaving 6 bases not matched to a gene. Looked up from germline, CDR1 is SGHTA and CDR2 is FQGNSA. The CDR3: CASSFQTGSGNTIYF. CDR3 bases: TGTGCCAGCAGTTTTCAGACAGGGTCTGGAAACACCATATATTTT.

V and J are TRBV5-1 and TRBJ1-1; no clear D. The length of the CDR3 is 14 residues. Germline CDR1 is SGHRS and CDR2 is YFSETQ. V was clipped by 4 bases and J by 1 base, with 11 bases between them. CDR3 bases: TGCGCCAGCAGCACCGGAGCCACGAACACTGAAGCTTTCTTT. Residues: CASSTGATNTEAFF.

The CDR3 DNA reads as TGTGCCAGCTCACCAATAAAGCGGGTTTACAATGAGCAGTTCTTC. It specifies CASSPIKRVYNEQFF. This chain connects TRBV18 to TRBJ2-1, with a tentative D call TRBD2 (6 bases). Trimming cost V 2 bases and J 4 bases, with 12 bases left between them. Germline loops: CDR1 KGHSH, CDR2 LQKENI. The CDR3 totals 15 residues. The full variable domain, in which reference TRBV18 and TRBJ2-1 provide the parts outside the CDR3, is NAGVMQNPRHLVRRRGQEARLRCSPMKGHSHVYWYRQLPEEGLKFMVYLQKENIIDESGMPKERFSAEFPKEGPSILRIQQVVRGDSAAYFCASSPIKRVYNEQFFGPGTRLTVL.

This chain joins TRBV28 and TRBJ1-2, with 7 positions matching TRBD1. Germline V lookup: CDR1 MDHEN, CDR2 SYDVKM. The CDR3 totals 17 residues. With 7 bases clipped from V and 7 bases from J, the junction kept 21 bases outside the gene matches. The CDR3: CASTAGRGGYTPLGYTF. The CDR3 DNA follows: TGTGCCAGCACCGCCGGAAGAGGGGGCTACACCCCCCTTGGCTACACCTTC.

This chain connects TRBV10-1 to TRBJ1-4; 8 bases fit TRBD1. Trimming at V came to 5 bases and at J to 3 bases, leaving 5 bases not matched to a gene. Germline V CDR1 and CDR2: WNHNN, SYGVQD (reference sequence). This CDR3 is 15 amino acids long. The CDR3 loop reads CASSRETGANEKLFF. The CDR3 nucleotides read TGCGCCAGCAGTCGCGAGACAGGGGCTAATGAAAAACTGTTTTTT.

The CDR3 DNA sequence: TGCAGTGCTAGGCCCGGGACAGGGCAGTACTTC. This gives the protein CSARPGTGQYF. J is TRBJ2-7 and V is TRBV20-1, with TRBD1 identical over 8 bases. The germline V gene has CDR1 DFQATT and CDR2 SNEGSKA (reference sequence). V shed 3 bases, J shed 9 bases, and the junction held 4 bases outside the gene matches. This CDR3 comprises 11 residues.

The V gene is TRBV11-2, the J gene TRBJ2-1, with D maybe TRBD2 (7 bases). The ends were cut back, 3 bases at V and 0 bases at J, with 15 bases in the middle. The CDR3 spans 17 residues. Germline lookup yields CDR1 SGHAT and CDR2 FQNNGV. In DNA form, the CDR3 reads TGTGCCAGCAGCTTCCACCACGGGGGGCTCTCCTACAATGAGCAGTTCTTC. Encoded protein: CASSFHHGGLSYNEQFF.

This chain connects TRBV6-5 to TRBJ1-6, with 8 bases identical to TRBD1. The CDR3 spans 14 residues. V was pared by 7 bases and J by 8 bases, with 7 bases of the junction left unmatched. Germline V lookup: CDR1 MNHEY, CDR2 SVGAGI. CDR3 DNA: TGTGCCAGCAAAACTACAGGGGGAGATTCACCCCTCCACTTT. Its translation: CASKTTGGDSPLHF.

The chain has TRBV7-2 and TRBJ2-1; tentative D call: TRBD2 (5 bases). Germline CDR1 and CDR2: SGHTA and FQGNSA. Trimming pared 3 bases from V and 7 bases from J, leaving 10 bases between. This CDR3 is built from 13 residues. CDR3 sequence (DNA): TGTGCCAGCAGCTTGCCTAGCACGAATGAGCAGTTCTTC. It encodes CASSLPSTNEQFF.

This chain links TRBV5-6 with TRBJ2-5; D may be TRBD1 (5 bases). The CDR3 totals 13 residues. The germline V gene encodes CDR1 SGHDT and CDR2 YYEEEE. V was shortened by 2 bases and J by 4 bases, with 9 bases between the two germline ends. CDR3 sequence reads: CASSFAGRETQYF. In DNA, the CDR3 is TGTGCCAGCAGCTTCGCAGGGCGAGAGACCCAGTACTTC.

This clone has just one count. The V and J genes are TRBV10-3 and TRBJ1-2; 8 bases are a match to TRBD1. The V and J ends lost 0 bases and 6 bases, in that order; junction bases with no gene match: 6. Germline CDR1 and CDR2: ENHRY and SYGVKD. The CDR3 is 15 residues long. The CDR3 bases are TGTGCCATCAGTGAGTCGCCGACAGGGGCTAATGGCTACACCTTC. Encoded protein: CAISESPTGANGYTF.

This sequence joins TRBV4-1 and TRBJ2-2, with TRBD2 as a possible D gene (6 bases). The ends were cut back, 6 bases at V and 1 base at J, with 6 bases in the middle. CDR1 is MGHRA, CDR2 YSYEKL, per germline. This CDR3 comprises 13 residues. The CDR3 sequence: CASRRENTGELFF. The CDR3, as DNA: TGCGCCAGCAGGCGGGAGAACACCGGGGAGCTGTTTTTT.

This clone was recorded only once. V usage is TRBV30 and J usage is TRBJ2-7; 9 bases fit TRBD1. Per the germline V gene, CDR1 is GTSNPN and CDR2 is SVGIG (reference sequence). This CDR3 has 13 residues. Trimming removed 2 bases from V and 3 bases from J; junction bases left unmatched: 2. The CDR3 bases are TGTGCCTGGAGTTGGGACAGGGACTACGAGCAGTACTTC. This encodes CAWSWDRDYEQYF.

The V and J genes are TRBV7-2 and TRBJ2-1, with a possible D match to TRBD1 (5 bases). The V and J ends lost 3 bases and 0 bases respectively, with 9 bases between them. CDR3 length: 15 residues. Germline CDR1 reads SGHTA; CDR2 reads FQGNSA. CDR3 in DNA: TGTGCCAGCAGCTTCGACAGACCCTCCTACAATGAGCAGTTCTTC. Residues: CASSFDRPSYNEQFF.

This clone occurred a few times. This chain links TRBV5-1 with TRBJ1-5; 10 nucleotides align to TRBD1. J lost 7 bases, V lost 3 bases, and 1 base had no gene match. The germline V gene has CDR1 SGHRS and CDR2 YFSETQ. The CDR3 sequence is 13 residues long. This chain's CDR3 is CASSSTGGQPQHF. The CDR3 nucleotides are TGCGCCAGCAGCTCGACAGGGGGCCAGCCCCAGCATTTT.

The CDR3 spells CASSQERGALPGEQYF. Here the CDR3 DNA reads TGTGCCAGCAGCCAAGAGCGGGGCGCTCTCCCTGGGGAGCAGTACTTC. V gene TRBV3-1 (or the pseudogene TRBV3-2) combines with J gene TRBJ2-7, with D possibly being TRBD2 (6 bases). CDR1 and CDR2 from the germline V gene are LGHDT and YNNKEL (reference sequence). Trimming stripped 0 bases from V and 7 bases from J, with 19 bases between. The CDR3 runs to 16 residues.

The CDR3 bases are TGTGCCTGGAGTGGGACAGGGGGAAACTATAATTCACCCCTCCACTTT. It specifies CAWSGTGGNYNSPLHF. This chain uses TRBV30 with TRBJ1-6, with 10 bases matching TRBD1. Germline loops: CDR1 GTSNPN, CDR2 SVGIG (reference sequence). V trimming: 1 base; J trimming: 3 bases; junction bases outside the gene matches: 3. The CDR3 has 16 residues.

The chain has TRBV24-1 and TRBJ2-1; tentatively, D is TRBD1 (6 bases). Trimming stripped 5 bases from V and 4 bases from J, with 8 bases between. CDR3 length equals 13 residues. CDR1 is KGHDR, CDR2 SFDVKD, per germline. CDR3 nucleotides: TGTGCCACCAGTGGTGACAGGTACAATGAGCAGTTCTTC. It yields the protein CATSGDRYNEQFF.